This TCR beta chain was recovered during a study of cytomegalovirus exposure and HLA in healthy donors. The wider study: Clustering assigned around 77% of the roughly 400 genotyped donors to the Caucasian-associated ancestry cluster.

The PCR had 60 Vbeta and 13 Jbeta primers. Assay used: immunoSEQ multiplex PCR; TCRdb lists only in-frame clones, some missing. Of under 95,000 clones in the sample, about three quarters were seen once. Donors were nominally healthy when sampled, though unrecorded immune exposures were likely. The germline V gene encodes CDR1 SNHLY and CDR2 FYNNEI. The CDR3 extends over 11 amino acids. Trimming removed 7 bases from V and 6 bases from J, with 9 bases in between. On this clone itself: Other DNA sequences in this sample translate to the same CDR3.

The material sequenced was PBMCs. The chain recombines TRBV2 with TRBJ1-1; D gene uncertain. The clonotype was recovered from a male donor in good health and CMV-seronegative. CDR3 sequence: CASTNSPEAFF. As DNA, the CDR3 is TGTGCCAGCACGAACAGCCCTGAAGCTTTCTTT.